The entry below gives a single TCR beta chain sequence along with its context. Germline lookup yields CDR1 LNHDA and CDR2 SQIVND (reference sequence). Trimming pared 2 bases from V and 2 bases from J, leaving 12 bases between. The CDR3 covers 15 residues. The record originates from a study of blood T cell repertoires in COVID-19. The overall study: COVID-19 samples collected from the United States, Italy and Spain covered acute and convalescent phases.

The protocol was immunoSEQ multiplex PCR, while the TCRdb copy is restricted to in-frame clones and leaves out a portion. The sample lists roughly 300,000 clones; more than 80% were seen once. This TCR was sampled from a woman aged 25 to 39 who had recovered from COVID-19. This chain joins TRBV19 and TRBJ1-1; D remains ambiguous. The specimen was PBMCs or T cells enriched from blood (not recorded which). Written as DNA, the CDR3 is TGTGCCAGTAGTATACGTGAGCCCCCCAACACTGAAGCTTTCTTT. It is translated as CASSIREPPNTEAFF. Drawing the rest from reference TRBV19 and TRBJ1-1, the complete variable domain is DGGITQSPKYLFRKEGQNVTLSCEQNLNHDAMYWYRQDPGQGLRLIYYSQIVNDFQKGDIAEGYSVSREKKESFPLTVTSAQKNPTAFYLCASSIREPPNTEAFFGQGTRLTVV.